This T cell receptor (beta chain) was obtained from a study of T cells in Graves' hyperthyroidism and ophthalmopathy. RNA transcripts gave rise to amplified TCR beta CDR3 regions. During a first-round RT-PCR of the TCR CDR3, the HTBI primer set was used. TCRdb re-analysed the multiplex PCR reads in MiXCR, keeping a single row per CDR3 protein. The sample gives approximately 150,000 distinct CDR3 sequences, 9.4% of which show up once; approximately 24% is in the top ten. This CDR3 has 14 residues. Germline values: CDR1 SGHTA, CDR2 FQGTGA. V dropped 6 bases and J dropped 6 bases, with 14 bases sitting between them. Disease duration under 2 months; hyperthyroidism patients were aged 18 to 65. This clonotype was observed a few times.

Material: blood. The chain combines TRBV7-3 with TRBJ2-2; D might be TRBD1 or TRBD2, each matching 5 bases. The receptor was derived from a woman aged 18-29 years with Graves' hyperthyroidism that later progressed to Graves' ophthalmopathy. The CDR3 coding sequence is TGTGCCAGCAGTCCCGGGACCGCGGCCGGGGAGCTGTTTTTT. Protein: CASSPGTAAGELFF.